This section outlines one T cell receptor beta chain sequence together with its context. One entry per CDR3 protein results from TCRdb running MiXCR on the PCR reads. The repertoire holds 28,000 or so distinct CDR3 sequences, approximately 49% seen once, with over 4.5% in the top ten. Germline CDR1 and CDR2: SGHTA and FQGNSA. V lost 5 bases to trimming and J lost 2 bases, with 13 bases between them. CDR3 length equals 16 residues. This entry is derived from a study of vaccination and CD4 T cells after COVID-19. Study-level background: The convalescents comprised six males and four females, two of them Hispanic.

The time point is: late sampling 161 to 241 days after vaccination in a few convalescent patients. This clonotype originated in a human donor who had recovered from COVID-19. The chain uses TRBV7-2 and TRBJ2-6; no definite D call. The material was CD4+ T cells from blood, obtained about 7 months after SARS-CoV-2 vaccination. CDR3 DNA sequence: TGTGCCAGCAGCCCGAGCTGGCAGCCTGGGGCCAACGTCCTGACTTTC. It specifies CASSPSWQPGANVLTF.